The TCR beta chain under discussion was sequenced for a study of T cell responses to AZD1222 COVID-19 vaccine. Study results and limitations: Dominant CD4 TCR responses targeted spike regions 160-218 and 743-854. In the spike-specific TCR repertoire, nearly half reportedly target unmutated variant regions. Just a handful of AZD1222 recipients tested seropositive at baseline.

Concerning this clone: The target antigen is unknown.

The repertoire was sequenced with immunoSEQ multiplex PCR; TCRdb's copy has only in-frame clones and lacks some. The sample shows some 150,000 clones, just over 90% of them seen only once. The receptor's source is an adult in good health. The sequencing here drew on peripheral blood, taken on day 0 of MenACWY control vaccination.

CDR3 nucleotide sequence: TGTGCCAGCAGGCCGTCGGGACGCAATGAGCAGTTCTTC. It translates to CASRPSGRNEQFF. V and J are TRBV11-2 and TRBJ2-1; D may be TRBD1 or TRBD2 (5 bases each). With 6 bases removed from V and 6 bases from J, the gap between germline ends came to 12 bases. This CDR3 comprises 13 residues. Germline V lookup: CDR1 SGHAT, CDR2 FQNNGV.